This TCR beta chain was captured by sequencing in a study of T cell responses to AZD1222 COVID-19 vaccine. Points from the study as a whole: Clonal diversity may have been underestimated in mostly white British donors. Spike-specific TCR breadth rose after two AZD1222 doses, and depth rose as well. Repertoires were obtained solely post-peak T cell response. Reportedly, nearly half the spike-specific TCRs target unmutated variant regions.

Generated by immunoSEQ multiplex PCR, the TCRdb table keeps only in-frame clones and is missing some. The sample has approximately 130,000 clones; 92% are singletons. The V and J ends lost 3 bases and 3 bases respectively, with 8 bases between them. Germline assignment: CDR1 SNHLY and CDR2 FYNNEI. CDR3 length equals 13 residues. As to this clone: Its antigen is as yet unknown.

J is TRBJ2-5 and V is TRBV2; D is ambiguous. This sample comprised peripheral blood, obtained on day 0 of AZD1222 vaccination. The sequence was obtained from an adult in good health. The CDR3 region is CASSEASEETQYF. The CDR3 region has the DNA TGTGCCAGCAGTGAGGCCAGCGAAGAGACCCAGTACTTC.